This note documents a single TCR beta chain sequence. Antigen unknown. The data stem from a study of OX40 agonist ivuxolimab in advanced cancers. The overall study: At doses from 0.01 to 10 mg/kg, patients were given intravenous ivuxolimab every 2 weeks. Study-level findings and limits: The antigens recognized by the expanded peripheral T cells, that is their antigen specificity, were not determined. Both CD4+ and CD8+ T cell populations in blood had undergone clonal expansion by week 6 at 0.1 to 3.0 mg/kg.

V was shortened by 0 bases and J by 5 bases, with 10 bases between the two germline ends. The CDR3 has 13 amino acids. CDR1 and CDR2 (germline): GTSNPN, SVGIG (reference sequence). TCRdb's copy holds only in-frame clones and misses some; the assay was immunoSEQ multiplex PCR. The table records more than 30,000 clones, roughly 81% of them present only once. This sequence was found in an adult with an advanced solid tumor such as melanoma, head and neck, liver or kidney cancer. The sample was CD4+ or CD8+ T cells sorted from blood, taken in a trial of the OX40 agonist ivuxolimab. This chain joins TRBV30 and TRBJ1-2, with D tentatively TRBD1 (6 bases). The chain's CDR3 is CAWSVLRGYGYTF. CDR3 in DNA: TGTGCCTGGAGTGTACTAAGGGGGTATGGCTACACCTTC.